The 20 T cell receptor beta chains below were found in one sample sequenced in a study of technical replicates of blood from a handful of donors. The repertoire was sequenced with immunoSEQ multiplex PCR; TCRdb's copy has only in-frame clones and lacks some. The sample records about 66,000 clones, 91% being singletons. The sample comprised PBMCs. The receptor source for this set is a human donor in good health. Some clones in this sample may be carry-over from other donors' samples.

The chain employs TRBV5-6 and TRBJ2-3; 8 bases match TRBD1. Germline V CDR1 and CDR2: SGHDT, YYEEEE. The CDR3 is 15 residues long. V dropped 2 bases and J dropped 2; count of bases not matched to a gene: 4. CDR3 protein: CASSFGQGITDTQYF. For the CDR3, the DNA is TGTGCCAGCAGCTTCGGACAGGGCATCACAGATACGCAGTATTTT. The variable domain in full, completed from reference TRBV5-6 and TRBJ2-3, reads DAGVTQSPTHLIKTRGQQVTLRCSPKSGHDTVSWYQQALGQGPQFIFQYYEEEERQRGNFPDRFSGHQFPNYSSELNVNALLLGDSALYLCASSFGQGITDTQYFGPGTRLTVL.

The chain links TRBV7-8 to TRBJ2-3, with a weak D call TRBD2 (6 bases). This CDR3 spans 12 amino acids. Trimming removed 4 bases from V and 5 bases from J, with 7 bases in between. CDR1 is SGHVS, CDR2 FQNEAQ, per germline. The CDR3 reads CASSSGGDTQYF. In DNA form, the CDR3 reads TGTGCCAGCAGCTCCGGGGGAGATACGCAGTATTTT.

This clone has just one count. The rearrangement links TRBV19 to TRBJ2-3; 9 bases fit TRBD2. CDR1 and CDR2 from the germline V gene are LNHDA and SQIVND (reference sequence). Losses at the gene ends were 3 bases for V and 2 bases for J; bases not matched to a gene: 6. The length of the CDR3 is 16 residues. This CDR3 is CASSISLAGSTDTQYF. As DNA, the CDR3 is TGTGCCAGTAGTATCTCCCTAGCGGGATCCACAGATACGCAGTATTTT.

This chain links TRBV19 with TRBJ2-7; TRBD1 agrees at 8 bases. V gave up 5 bases and J gave up 4 bases; unmatched junction bases: 4. The CDR3 consists of 13 residues. CDR1 is LNHDA, CDR2 SQIVND, per germline (reference sequence). The CDR3 DNA is TGTGCCAGTAGTCCCAGGGGGCGGTACGAGCAGTACTTC. Translation: CASSPRGRYEQYF.

V is TRBV18 and J is TRBJ1-6; D gene ambiguous. The CDR3 runs to 13 residues. CDR1 and CDR2 (germline): KGHSH, LQKENI. The germline V and J ends were trimmed by 0 bases and 7 bases, with 4 bases remaining between them. This chain's CDR3 is CASSPPPNSPLHF. The CDR3 DNA reads as TGTGCCAGCTCACCACCCCCGAATTCACCCCTCCACTTT.

This rearrangement joins TRBV28 to TRBJ1-2; D not certain. In germline, CDR1 is MDHEN, CDR2 SYDVKM. The CDR3 is 14 amino acids. The V and J ends lost 3 bases and 0 bases respectively, with 8 bases between them. Here the CDR3 reads CASSLAQANYGYTF. CDR3 sequence (DNA): TGTGCCAGCAGTTTGGCCCAAGCTAACTATGGCTACACCTTC.

The rearrangement uses TRBV4-2 and TRBJ1-1; 10 positions match TRBD1. CDR3 length: 15 amino acids. Germline lookup yields CDR1 LGHNA and CDR2 YNFKEQ. Germline trimming cut 0 bases from V and 5 bases from J; bases unmatched to any gene: 3. The CDR3 loop is CASSQDRDRGTEAFF. CDR3 bases: TGTGCCAGCAGCCAAGATCGGGACAGGGGAACTGAAGCTTTCTTT.

V and J are TRBV11-2 and TRBJ1-5, with D uncertain. This CDR3 spans 14 amino acids. Germline V gene data show CDR1 as SGHAT and CDR2 as FQNNGV. V lost 3 bases and J lost 6, with 12 bases in between. The CDR3 sequence is CASSLGTAPQPQHF. CDR3 DNA sequence: TGTGCCAGCAGCTTGGGCACAGCCCCTCAGCCCCAGCATTTT.

The CDR3 sequence: CASYEGQGIQYF. DNA for the CDR3: TGTGCCTCTTATGAGGGACAAGGAATTCAGTACTTC. The chain couples TRBV19 to TRBJ2-4; tentative D call: TRBD1 (6 bases). The CDR3 is 12 amino acids. Trimming removed 11 bases from V and 10 bases from J, with 18 bases in between. Germline CDR1 is LNHDA and CDR2 is SQIVND (reference sequence). The complete variable domain, with remaining parts taken from reference TRBV19 and TRBJ2-4, reads DGGITQSPKYLFRKEGQNVTLSCEQNLNHDAMYWYRQDPGQGLRLIYYSQIVNDFQKGDIAEGYSVSREKKESFPLTVTSAQKNPTAFYLCASYEGQGIQYFGAGTRLSVL.

The chain has TRBV2 and TRBJ2-3; TRBD2 is a possible D gene (6 bases). The V gene's germline CDR1 is SNHLY and CDR2 FYNNEI. The CDR3 has 13 residues. The V end was cut by 9 bases, the J end by 6 bases, with 16 bases between. This CDR3 is CASLQEGLDTQYF. The CDR3 nucleotides read TGTGCCAGTCTCCAAGAGGGACTGGATACGCAGTATTTT. Filled out from reference TRBV2 and TRBJ2-3, the complete variable domain reads EPEVTQTPSHQVTQMGQEVILRCVPISNHLYFYWYRQILGQKVEFLVSFYNNEISEKSEIFDDQFSVERPDGSNFTLKIRSTKLEDSAMYFCASLQEGLDTQYFGPGTRLTVL.

Only a few counts were recorded for this clone. The chain has TRBV30 and TRBJ2-7; TRBD1 agrees at 10 bases. The CDR3 spans 14 residues. J was trimmed by 3 bases and V by 4 bases; bases with no gene match: 6. Germline V gene lookup returns CDR1 GTSNPN and CDR2 SVGIG (reference sequence). The CDR3 sequence: CAWTRGTGVYEQYF. CDR3 coding DNA: TGTGCCTGGACGCGGGGGACAGGGGTCTACGAGCAGTACTTC.

The rearrangement links TRBV9 to TRBJ1-2; TRBD1 aligns across 7 bases. This CDR3 spans 15 amino acids. Per the germline V gene, CDR1 is SGDLS and CDR2 is YYNGEE. The V segment lost 3 bases and the J segment 7 bases; nucleotides outside the gene matches: 12. The CDR3 DNA reads TGTGCCAGCAGCGCCGCAGCTGACAGGGCCCTTGGCTACACCTTC. It translates to CASSAAADRALGYTF.

The chain is built from TRBV10-3 and TRBJ1-6; a weak D match, TRBD1 (5 bases). Per germline, CDR1 ENHRY and CDR2 SYGVKD. Trimming left V 8 bases short and J 7 bases short, with 18 bases between. The CDR3 has 15 residues. DNA of the CDR3: TGTGCCATCTCGCGGGGGGAGGGGTTCAATTCACCCCTCCACTTT. Translating gives CAISRGEGFNSPLHF.

This clone was observed a few times. The V call is TRBV15, the J call TRBJ2-7; D is possibly TRBD1 (5 bases). Germline V lookup: CDR1 LNHNV, CDR2 YYDKDF (reference sequence). The CDR3 length is 17 residues. The V end lost 0 bases, the J end lost 5 bases, and 20 bases lay between the germline ends. The DNA of the CDR3 is TGTGCCACCAGCAGAGACCTAAGACAGCGTACGATCCACGAGCAGTACTTC. Translation: CATSRDLRQRTIHEQYF. Full variable domain (remainder filled in from reference TRBV15 and TRBJ2-7): DAMVIQNPRYQVTQFGKPVTLSCSQTLNHNVMYWYQQKSSQAPKLLFHYYDKDFNNEADTPDNFQSRRPNTSFCFLDIRSPGLGDTAMYLCATSRDLRQRTIHEQYFGPGTRLTVT.

The chain joins TRBV25-1 to TRBJ1-2; 11 bases align to TRBD1. This CDR3 comprises 15 residues. Germline V gene sequence: CDR1 MGHDK, CDR2 SYGVNS. Germline trimming cut 4 bases from V and 3 bases from J; bases unmatched to any gene: 4. CDR3: CASSARTGGYYGYTF. CDR3 nucleotide sequence: TGTGCCAGCAGTGCCCGGACAGGGGGCTACTATGGCTACACCTTC.

The chain has TRBV20-1 and TRBJ1-2; 9 bases are shared with TRBD1. CDR3 length: 11 residues. V dropped 8 bases and J dropped 12; count of bases not matched to a gene: 10. Germline V lookup: CDR1 DFQATT, CDR2 SNEGSKA (reference sequence). CDR3 bases: TGCAGTTCCGGGACAGGGCTTACGGACACCTTC. Its protein is CSSGTGLTDTF.

The gene calls are TRBV10-3 and TRBJ2-1; the match to TRBD2 covers 12 bases. The CDR3 has 14 residues. From germline, CDR1 is ENHRY and CDR2 SYGVKD. The trim removed 6 bases at V and 7 bases at J, leaving 4 bases unmatched. The CDR3 loop reads CAISGLAGTNEQFF. Written as DNA, the CDR3 is TGTGCCATCAGCGGACTAGCGGGGACTAATGAGCAGTTCTTC.

This clone was found once. This sequence joins TRBV30 and TRBJ1-1; TRBD1 agrees at 8 bases. With 2 bases clipped from V and 0 bases from J, the junction kept 11 bases outside the gene matches. CDR3 length: 17 residues. Germline V CDR1 and CDR2: GTSNPN, SVGIG (reference sequence). The CDR3 loop is CAWSTNRGSGVNTEAFF. CDR3 coding DNA: TGTGCCTGGAGTACGAACAGGGGGTCGGGGGTGAACACTGAAGCTTTCTTT.

The J gene is TRBJ2-1, the V gene TRBV14, with a possible D match to TRBD2 (6 bases). Trimming cost V 4 bases and J 7 bases, with 14 bases left between them. Germline CDR1 reads SGHDN; CDR2 reads FVKESK. The CDR3 runs 14 residues. CDR3 region: CASSLIGGANEQFF. CDR3 sequence (DNA): TGTGCCAGCAGCCTCATCGGAGGGGCAAATGAGCAGTTCTTC.

The rearrangement uses TRBV12-5 and TRBJ2-1; 10 nucleotides align to TRBD2. Losses at the gene ends were 3 bases for V and 7 bases for J; bases not matched to a gene: 6. The CDR3 is 15 residues long. Germline values: CDR1 LGHNT, CDR2 FRNRAP. The DNA for the CDR3 is TGTGCTAGTGGTTTTTACAGCGGGGGGGCAAATGAGCAGTTCTTC. Residues: CASGFYSGGANEQFF.